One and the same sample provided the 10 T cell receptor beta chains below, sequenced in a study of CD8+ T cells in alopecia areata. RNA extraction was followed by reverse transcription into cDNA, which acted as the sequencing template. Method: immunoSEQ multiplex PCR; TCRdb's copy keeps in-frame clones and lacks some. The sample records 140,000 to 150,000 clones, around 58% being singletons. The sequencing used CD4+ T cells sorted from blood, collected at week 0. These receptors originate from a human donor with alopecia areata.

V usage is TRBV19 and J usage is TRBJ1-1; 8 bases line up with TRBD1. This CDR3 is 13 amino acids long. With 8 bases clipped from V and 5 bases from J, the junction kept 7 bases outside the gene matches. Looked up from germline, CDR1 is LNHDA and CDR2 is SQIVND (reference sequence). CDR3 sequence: CASLDRGGTEAFF. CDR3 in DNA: TGTGCCAGTTTAGACAGGGGAGGGACTGAAGCTTTCTTT. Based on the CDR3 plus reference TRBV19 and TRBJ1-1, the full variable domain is DGGITQSPKYLFRKEGQNVTLSCEQNLNHDAMYWYRQDPGQGLRLIYYSQIVNDFQKGDIAEGYSVSREKKESFPLTVTSAQKNPTAFYLCASLDRGGTEAFFGQGTRLTVV.

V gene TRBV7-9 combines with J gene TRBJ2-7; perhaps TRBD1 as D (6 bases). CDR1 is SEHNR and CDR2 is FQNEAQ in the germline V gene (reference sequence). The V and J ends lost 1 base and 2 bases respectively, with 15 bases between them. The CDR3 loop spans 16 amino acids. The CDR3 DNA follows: TGTGCCAGCAGCTTAGTAGACAGGTCTGGGACCTACGAGCAGTACTTC. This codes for CASSLVDRSGTYEQYF.

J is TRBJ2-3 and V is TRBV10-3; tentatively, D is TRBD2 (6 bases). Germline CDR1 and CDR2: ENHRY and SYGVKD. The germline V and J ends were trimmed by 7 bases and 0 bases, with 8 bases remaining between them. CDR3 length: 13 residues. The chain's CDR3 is CAITRESTDTQYF. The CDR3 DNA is TGTGCCATCACCCGGGAGAGCACAGATACGCAGTATTTT.

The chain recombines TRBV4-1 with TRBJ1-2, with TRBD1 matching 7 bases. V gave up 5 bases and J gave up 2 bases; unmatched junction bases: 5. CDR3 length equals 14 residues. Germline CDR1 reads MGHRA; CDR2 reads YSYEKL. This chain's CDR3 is CASSSTGRNYGYTF. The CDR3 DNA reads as TGCGCCAGCAGCTCGACAGGGCGCAACTATGGCTACACCTTC.

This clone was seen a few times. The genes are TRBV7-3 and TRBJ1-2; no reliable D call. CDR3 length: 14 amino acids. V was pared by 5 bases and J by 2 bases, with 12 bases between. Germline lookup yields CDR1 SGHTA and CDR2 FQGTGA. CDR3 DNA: TGTGCCAGCAGCCGAGAACCGACGAACTATGGCTACACCTTC. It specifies CASSREPTNYGYTF.

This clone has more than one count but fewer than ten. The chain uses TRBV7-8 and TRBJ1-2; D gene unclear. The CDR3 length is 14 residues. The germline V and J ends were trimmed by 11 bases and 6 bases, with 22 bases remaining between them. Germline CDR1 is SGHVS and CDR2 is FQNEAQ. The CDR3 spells CAGRPRSGSHGYTF. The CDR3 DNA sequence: TGTGCCGGACGACCCAGGTCTGGGAGCCATGGCTACACCTTC.

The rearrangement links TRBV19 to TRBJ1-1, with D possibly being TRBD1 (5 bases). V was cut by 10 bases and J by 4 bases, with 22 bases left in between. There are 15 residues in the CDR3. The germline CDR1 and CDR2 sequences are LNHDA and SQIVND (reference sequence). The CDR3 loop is CATREGIVRGTEAFF. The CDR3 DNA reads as TGTGCCACCAGAGAGGGGATTGTGAGGGGCACTGAAGCTTTCTTT.

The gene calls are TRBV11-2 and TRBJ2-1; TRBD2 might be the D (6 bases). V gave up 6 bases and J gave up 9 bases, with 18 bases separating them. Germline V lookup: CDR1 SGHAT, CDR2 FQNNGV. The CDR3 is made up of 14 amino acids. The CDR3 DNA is TGTGCCAGCAGAGACCCGGGGGTCTGGGGTGAGCAGTTCTTC. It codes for CASRDPGVWGEQFF.

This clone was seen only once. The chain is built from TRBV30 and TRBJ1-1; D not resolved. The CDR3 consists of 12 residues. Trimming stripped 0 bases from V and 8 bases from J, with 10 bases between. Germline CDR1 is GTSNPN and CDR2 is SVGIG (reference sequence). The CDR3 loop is CAWSVLGREAFF. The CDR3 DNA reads TGTGCCTGGAGTGTACTGGGCAGGGAAGCTTTCTTT. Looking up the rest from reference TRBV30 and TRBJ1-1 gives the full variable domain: SQTIHQWPATLVQPVGSPLSLECTVEGTSNPNLYWYRQAAGRGLQLLFYSVGIGQISSEVPQNLSASRPQDRQFILSSKKLLLSDSGFYLCAWSVLGREAFFGQGTRLTVV.

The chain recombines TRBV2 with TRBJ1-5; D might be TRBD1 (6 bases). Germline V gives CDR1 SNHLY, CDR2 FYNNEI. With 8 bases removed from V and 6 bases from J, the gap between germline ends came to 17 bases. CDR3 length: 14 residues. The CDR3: CASGEQGSGQPQHF. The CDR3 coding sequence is TGTGCCAGCGGGGAACAGGGATCGGGTCAGCCCCAGCATTTT. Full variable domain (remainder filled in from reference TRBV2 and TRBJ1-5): EPEVTQTPSHQVTQMGQEVILRCVPISNHLYFYWYRQILGQKVEFLVSFYNNEISEKSEIFDDQFSVERPDGSNFTLKIRSTKLEDSAMYFCASGEQGSGQPQHFGDGTRLSIL.